This passage covers 19 T cell receptor beta chains from one sample sequenced in a study of blood T cell repertoires in COVID-19 (dated by TCRdb to about 2020). The method was the immunoSEQ multiplex PCR assay. TCRdb stores this immuneACCESS table with in-frame sequences only. Part of the clones is absent; in the studies checked, under half of the shortfall reflects unresolved V genes, and no reason is known for the rest. Within this sample are around 130,000 clones, with roughly 82% of them counted one time only. About 12% of the sample belongs to the ten largest clones. What was sequenced was peripheral blood. The origin of the receptors is a human donor in a cohort sampled during active COVID-19.

The J gene is TRBJ2-1, the V gene TRBV7-9, with TRBD1 matching over 7 bases. Germline V gene lookup returns CDR1 SEHNR and CDR2 FQNEAQ (reference sequence). V lost 5 bases and J lost 9; bases outside the gene matches: 16. The CDR3 is 16 amino acids. CDR3 loop: CASSPPGQTTAGEQFF. Written as DNA, the CDR3 is TGTGCCAGCAGCCCCCCGGGACAGACCACGGCGGGTGAGCAGTTCTTC.

J is TRBJ1-5 and V is TRBV19, with 8 bases fitting TRBD1. V lost 6 bases, J lost 4 bases, and 11 bases stayed unmatched. The CDR3 spans 16 residues. Germline V gene sequence: CDR1 LNHDA, CDR2 SQIVND (reference sequence). Here the CDR3 reads CASSQGAGGPNQPQHF. Here the CDR3 DNA reads TGTGCCAGTAGCCAAGGGGCAGGGGGCCCGAATCAGCCCCAGCATTTT.

Details on this clone: The conserved final phenylalanine or tryptophan is absent from the CDR3, which likely points to a read error. Because the CDR3's place on the DNA is in doubt, the DNA is left out and the CDR3 is given as listed by TCRdb. The chain recombines TRBV20-1 with TRBJ1-2. The CDR3 is made up of 11 amino acids, end residues included. Germline CDR1 reads DFQATT; CDR2 reads SNEGSKA (reference sequence). This chain's CDR3 is CSARGGSRVGA.

The chain recombines TRBV29-1 with TRBJ2-7; the match to TRBD1 covers 9 bases. The CDR3 runs to 13 residues. The V gene's germline CDR1 is SQVTM and CDR2 ANQGSEA. With V trimmed by 5 bases and J by 6 bases, 8 bases remained unmatched. CDR3 bases: TGCAGCGTTACGGGGGGACAGGGTAGCGAGCAGTACTTC. Translation gives CSVTGGQGSEQYF.

The chain employs TRBV11-2 and TRBJ1-6; weak D call: TRBD1 (6 bases). V lost 5 bases and J lost 3, with 20 bases in between. Looked up from germline, CDR1 is SGHAT and CDR2 is FQNNGV. The length of the CDR3 is 18 residues. The CDR3 DNA sequence: TGTGCCAGCAGCCAGAGGGTGGTCAGGGGCAGCTATAATTCACCCCTCCACTTT. Its protein is CASSQRVVRGSYNSPLHF.

This sequence joins TRBV29-1 and TRBJ2-5; TRBD1 agrees at 7 bases. The CDR3 has 15 residues. Germline V lookup: CDR1 SQVTM, CDR2 ANQGSEA. V trimming: 0 bases; J trimming: 1 base; junction bases outside the gene matches: 5. The CDR3 DNA follows: TGCAGCGTTGAAGATCCCGACAGGGCCCAAGAGACCCAGTACTTC. As protein: CSVEDPDRAQETQYF.

The chain recombines TRBV3-1 (or the pseudogene TRBV3-2) with TRBJ2-7; weak D call: TRBD2 (5 bases). The V end was cut by 0 bases, the J end by 4 bases, with 16 bases between. Germline V CDR1 and CDR2: LGHDT, YNNKEL (reference sequence). This CDR3 spans 16 amino acids. In DNA form, the CDR3 reads TGTGCCAGCAGCCAAGATCCGAGGAGTGCGGGTTACGAGCAGTACTTC. Protein sequence: CASSQDPRSAGYEQYF.

J is TRBJ2-7 and V is TRBV7-8, with 9 positions matching TRBD2. Trimming took 5 bases from V and 0 from J; bases not matched to a gene: 8. The germline V gene has CDR1 SGHVS and CDR2 FQNEAQ. The CDR3 totals 16 residues. The CDR3, as DNA: TGTGCCAGCAGCGGCCCTGGCGGGGGGGGCTCCTACGAGCAGTACTTC. Residues: CASSGPGGGGSYEQYF.

This clone was seen once. The chain carries TRBV28 and TRBJ2-5; a possible D gene is TRBD1 (5 bases). Germline V gene lookup returns CDR1 MDHEN and CDR2 SYDVKM. This CDR3 has 12 amino acids. Trimming removed 6 bases at V and 5 bases at J, with 10 bases between. CDR3 bases: TGTGCCAGCAGGGGGCGCTTGGAGACCCAGTACTTC. Its translation: CASRGRLETQYF. The variable domain in full, completed from reference TRBV28 and TRBJ2-5, reads DVKVTQSSRYLVKRTGEKVFLECVQDMDHENMFWYRQDPGLGLRLIYFSYDVKMKEKGDIPEGYSVSREKKERFSLILESASTNQTSMYLCASRGRLETQYFGPGTRLLVL.

This chain uses TRBV7-2 with TRBJ2-7, with 7 bases that match TRBD1. The CDR3 runs 13 residues. Trimming took 5 bases from V and 6 from J; bases not matched to a gene: 7. CDR1 and CDR2 from the germline V gene are SGHTA and FQGNSA. The CDR3 here is CASSTGQRLEQYF. In DNA form, the CDR3 reads TGTGCCAGCAGCACGGGACAGCGGCTCGAGCAGTACTTC. Full variable domain (remainder filled in from reference TRBV7-2 and TRBJ2-7): GAGVSQSPSNKVTEKGKDVELRCDPISGHTALYWYRQSLGQGLEFLIYFQGNSAPDKSGLPSDRFSAERTGGSVSTLTIQRTQQEDSAVYLCASSTGQRLEQYFGPGTRLTVT.

This clone was counted a few times. The J gene is TRBJ2-5, the V gene TRBV7-2; a possible D gene is TRBD2 (5 bases). This CDR3 contains 15 residues. V lost 0 bases and J lost 0, with 8 bases in between. Looked up from germline, CDR1 is SGHTA and CDR2 is FQGNSA. The CDR3 spells CASSLAPGDQETQYF. The CDR3 DNA reads as TGTGCCAGCAGCTTAGCCCCCGGGGACCAAGAGACCCAGTACTTC.

The genes are TRBV19 and TRBJ1-5; 7 positions agree with TRBD1. CDR3 length: 14 amino acids. V gave up 7 bases and J gave up 7 bases; unmatched junction bases: 10. From germline, CDR1 is LNHDA and CDR2 SQIVND (reference sequence). This CDR3 is CASIPPGGNQPQHF. DNA of the CDR3: TGTGCCAGTATCCCCCCAGGGGGAAACCAGCCCCAGCATTTT.

This chain uses TRBV10-3 with TRBJ2-1, with 11 bases fitting TRBD1. Trimming took 6 bases from V and 8 from J; bases not matched to a gene: 3. CDR3 size: 13 residues. Germline-derived CDR1 and CDR2 are ENHRY and SYGVKD. The CDR3 nucleotides read TGTGCCATCAGGGACAGGGGGCTCGATGAGCAGTTCTTC. Protein sequence: CAIRDRGLDEQFF.

This clone was observed a single time. V usage is TRBV7-2 and J usage is TRBJ1-1; D may be TRBD1 (5 bases). Trimming pared 5 bases from V and 5 bases from J, leaving 12 bases between. Germline V CDR1 and CDR2: SGHTA, FQGNSA. The CDR3 is 13 amino acids. CDR3 amino acids: CASSRVGGTEAFF. CDR3 nucleotide sequence: TGTGCCAGCAGCCGCGTGGGGGGTACTGAAGCTTTCTTT.

The genes are TRBV19 and TRBJ2-1, with 8 bases fitting TRBD2. This CDR3 is built from 16 residues. Trimming cost V 6 bases and J 7 bases; bases outside gene matches: 14. Per the germline V gene, CDR1 is LNHDA and CDR2 is SQIVND (reference sequence). The CDR3, as DNA: TGTGCCAGTAGCAAACTAGCGGCCCCCTTGGTAAATGAGCAGTTCTTC. Translation gives CASSKLAAPLVNEQFF.

This sequence joins TRBV7-6 and TRBJ2-5; 8 bases align to TRBD2. The germline V gene has CDR1 SGHVS and CDR2 FNYEAQ. Trimming at V came to 3 bases and at J to 1 base, leaving 7 bases not matched to a gene. The CDR3 is 16 amino acids. This chain's CDR3 is CASSFLAGTPQETQYF. The CDR3 DNA reads TGTGCCAGCAGCTTCTTAGCGGGGACCCCCCAAGAGACCCAGTACTTC. Variable domain in full (rest from reference TRBV7-6 and TRBJ2-5): GAGVSQSPRYKVTKRGQDVALRCDPISGHVSLYWYRQALGQGPEFLTYFNYEAQQDKSGLPNDRFSAERPEGSISTLTIQRTEQRDSAMYRCASSFLAGTPQETQYFGPGTRLLVL.

The genes are TRBV10-3 and TRBJ2-7; the D gene is possibly TRBD1 (5 bases). The CDR3 runs to 16 residues. Germline CDR1 ENHRY, CDR2 SYGVKD. Trimming took 3 bases from V and 2 from J, leaving 17 bases between them. Written as DNA, the CDR3 is TGTGCCATCAGTGAACGATCCCAGGGTGATCCCTACGAGCAGTACTTC. Its protein is CAISERSQGDPYEQYF.

To note about this clone: This specimen includes other DNA sequences encoding the same CDR3. V usage is TRBV6-5 and J usage is TRBJ1-2; 7 positions match TRBD1. The CDR3 sequence is 13 residues long. Germline assignment: CDR1 MNHEY and CDR2 SVGAGI. V shed 5 bases and J 2 bases; nucleotides not matched to a gene: 2. This CDR3 reads CASSLQGNYGYTF. The CDR3 bases are TGTGCCAGCAGTCTACAGGGGAACTATGGCTACACCTTC.

The V call is TRBV5-1, the J call TRBJ1-2; TRBD1 is a possible D gene (6 bases). Looked up from germline, CDR1 is SGHRS and CDR2 is YFSETQ. The CDR3 runs 15 residues. V lost 0 bases, J lost 8 bases, and 17 bases lay in between. CDR3 residues: CASSLESTRTAGYTF. In nucleotides, the CDR3 is TGCGCCAGCAGCTTGGAATCAACCCGGACAGCGGGCTACACCTTC.